This T cell receptor (beta chain) was identified during a study of a mutant IDH1 vaccine in newly diagnosed glioma. Time point of the sample: week 35, safety follow-up. The investigators gave 300 ug of mutant IDH1 20-mer peptide in each vaccine dose, together with topical imiquimod. The assay was immunoSEQ multiplex PCR, and TCRdb's table has in-frame clones only and misses some. The sample lists 70,000 or so clones, roughly 86% seen once, with 2% to 2.5% in the top ten. About this clone itself: Its antigen is unidentified.

CDR3 size: 15 residues. Trimming took off 1 base at V and 5 bases at J, with 12 bases between the two ends. From germline, CDR1 is SGHKS and CDR2 YYEKEE (reference sequence). The J gene is TRBJ2-2, the V gene TRBV5-5, with D possibly being TRBD1 (6 bases). The sequenced sample was PBMCs, obtained from a glioma patient whose treatment included an IDH1 peptide vaccine. The TCR was taken from a man aged 30 to 45 with glioma. CDR3 coding DNA: TGTGCCAGCAGCTTGCTCTCAGGGGTAACCGGGGAGCTGTTTTTT. The encoded protein is CASSLLSGVTGELFF.